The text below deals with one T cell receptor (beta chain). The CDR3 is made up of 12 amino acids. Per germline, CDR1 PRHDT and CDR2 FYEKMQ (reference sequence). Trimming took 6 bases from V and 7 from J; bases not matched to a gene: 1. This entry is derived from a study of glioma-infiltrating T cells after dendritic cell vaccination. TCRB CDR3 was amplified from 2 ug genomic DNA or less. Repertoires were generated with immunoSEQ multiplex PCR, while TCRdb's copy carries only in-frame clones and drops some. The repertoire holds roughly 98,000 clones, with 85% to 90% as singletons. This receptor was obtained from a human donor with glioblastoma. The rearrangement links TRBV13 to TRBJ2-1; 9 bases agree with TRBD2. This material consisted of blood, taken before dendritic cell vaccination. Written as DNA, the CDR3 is TGTGCCAGCAGAGGACTAGCGAATGAGCAGTTCTTC. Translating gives CASRGLANEQFF.